The present TCR beta chain was sequenced within a study of cytomegalovirus exposure and HLA in healthy donors. Findings and limits, study-wide: Investigators reported 150 to 200 TCR beta chains as tied to cytomegalovirus. One variant, a missense change in DCLRE1C, was linked in a later analysis to TCR beta V- and J-gene trimming. Immune exposure was documented only through CMV serostatus.

Use of 60 Vbeta and 13 Jbeta primers characterized the PCR. Assay used: immunoSEQ multiplex PCR; TCRdb lists only in-frame clones, some missing. Its clone listing holds around 58,000 clones. In the case of this clone: Antigen: not known.

CDR1 and CDR2 from the germline V gene are MDHEN and SYDVKM. The CDR3 covers 14 residues. The V segment lost 5 bases and the J segment 5 bases; nucleotides outside the gene matches: 7. This receptor was identified in a man aged 50-59 years in good health and CMV-seropositive. The gene calls are TRBV28 and TRBJ1-2; TRBD1 matches at 8 bases. What was sequenced was PBMCs. This CDR3 reads CASSLRTGLYGYTF. The CDR3 DNA sequence: TGTGCCAGCAGTCTCCGGACAGGGCTTTATGGCTACACCTTC.